The 2 T cell receptor beta chains reported below all come from one sample, sequenced in a study of blood T cells in healthy people across ages. Together with a sample-barcoded 5' primer, a J-beta primer mix was included in a second PCR lasting roughly 6 to 12 cycles. TCRdb fed the 5' RACE reads into MiXCR, producing one record per CDR3 protein. This table has 1.8 million or so distinct CDR3 sequences, roughly two fifths appearing once. Sequenced input: blood. The receptors here all came from a human donor in good health.

For the CDR3, the DNA is TGCGCCAGCAGCTTGGAGACCCTCGCAGATACGCAGTATTTT. Translating it yields CASSLETLADTQYF. The chain uses TRBV5-1 and TRBJ2-3; D uncertain. Trimming took off 0 bases at V and 4 bases at J, with 9 bases between the two ends. Germline V gives CDR1 SGHRS, CDR2 YFSETQ. CDR3 length equals 14 residues. The full variable domain, completed using reference TRBV5-1 and TRBJ2-3, is KAGVTQTPRYLIKTRGQQVTLSCSPISGHRSVSWYQQTPGQGLQFLFEYFSETQRNKGNFPGRFSGRQFSNSRSEMNVSTLELGDSALYLCASSLETLADTQYFGPGTRLTVL.

Note on this clonotype: Its ends do not fully match the called genes, so a read error is possible. The V and J genes are TRBV7-7 and TRBJ2-6; TRBD1 might be the D (6 bases). The CDR3 totals 15 residues. Germline V gene data show CDR1 as SSHAT and CDR2 as FNYEAQ (reference sequence). CDR3 nucleotides: TGTGCTAGCAGCTTAGGGGGTCCTGGGGCCAACGTCCCGACTTTC. This encodes CASSLGGPGANVPTF. The entire variable domain, with the rest obtained from reference TRBV7-7 and TRBJ2-6, is as follows: GAGVSQSPRYKVTKRGQDVTLRCDPISSHATLYWYQQALGQGPEFLTYFNYEAQPDKSGLPSDRFSAERPEGSISTLTIQRTEQRDSAMYRCASSLGGPGANVPTFGAGSRLTVL.